This TCR beta chain was sequenced in a study of blood T cell repertoires in COVID-19. Looking at the study overall: Donors in the United States, Italy and Spain gave samples during acute or convalescent COVID-19. PBMCs, B-cell-depleted T cells, or T cells were the source of the cDNA or gDNA that made up the material.

Original processing methods: How many nucleated cells were present was estimated from reference gene primer amplification. TCRdb's copy holds only in-frame clones and misses some; the assay was immunoSEQ multiplex PCR. V and J calls and clone size are as listed in that table; D and trimming were resolved from the DNA. The sample has fewer than 200,000 clones; more than 80% are singletons. Enrolled during active infection, Seattle patients were then followed longitudinally. The sample holds a few counts of this clone. The CDR3 consists of 15 residues. The germline V gene encodes CDR1 SGHVS and CDR2 FQNEAQ. Germline trimming cut 1 base from V and 8 bases from J; bases unmatched to any gene: 4.

The clonotype originates from a woman aged 40-49 years with COVID-19, enrolled during active disease. Sequenced material: peripheral blood. The rearrangement joins TRBV7-8 to TRBJ2-1, with 11 bases matching TRBD2. CDR3 sequence (DNA): TGTGCCAGCAGCTTAGAACTAGCGGGAGCGGATGAGCAGTTCTTC. This sequence encodes CASSLELAGADEQFF.